This T cell receptor beta chain came from a study of T cell responses to AZD1222 COVID-19 vaccine. The study, taken as a whole, reports: AZD1222 recipients seropositive at baseline numbered only six or seven. Spike-specific TCR breadth rose after two AZD1222 doses, and depth rose as well. Clonal diversity may have been underestimated, and the donors were mostly white British, with more females than males.

Per the germline V gene, CDR1 is SGHVS and CDR2 is FNYEAQ. This CDR3 comprises 13 residues. Trimming took 5 bases from V and 0 from J, leaving 7 bases between them. This table comes from immunoSEQ multiplex PCR, and its TCRdb copy is limited to in-frame clones, with some not included. This sample has some 71,000 clones, with roughly nine tenths found just once. Second doses at about 4 or about 12 weeks were pooled. Turning to this clone: Its antigen is currently unknown.

The sample here was peripheral blood, taken 28 days after the second AZD1222 dose. The clonotype originates from an adult who received the AZD1222 COVID-19 vaccine. The chain joins TRBV7-6 to TRBJ1-1; D unresolved. In DNA, the CDR3 is TGTGCCAGCAGCCCCTCCATGAACACTGAAGCTTTCTTT. Protein: CASSPSMNTEAFF.